This passage covers 26 T cell receptor beta chains from one sample sequenced in a study of T cell repertoires in cytomegalovirus infection. TCRdb recomputed calls from the reads with MiXCR, one row per CDR3 protein. Of fewer than 900,000 distinct CDR3 sequences in the sample, 25% to 35% were seen once. The antigens for these receptors are not known. The sequenced sample was cultured CD8+ T cells from PBMCs, obtained from culture after CMV antigen stimulation. These TCRs come from a human donor in good health (CMV status not recorded). Some clones in this sample may be carry-over from other donors' samples.

The rearrangement links TRBV15 to TRBJ2-7; 7 positions match TRBD1. Germline V lookup: CDR1 LNHNV, CDR2 YYDKDF (reference sequence). J was trimmed by 5 bases and V by 3 bases; bases with no gene match: 7. The CDR3 has 14 residues. CDR3 sequence reads: CATSSNPTGNEQYV. DNA of the CDR3: TGTGCCACCAGCAGCAACCCGACAGGGAACGAGCAGTACGTC.

V usage is TRBV6-1 and J usage is TRBJ2-1; 7 bases agree with TRBD1. This CDR3 contains 16 residues. The V gene's germline CDR1 is MNHNS and CDR2 SASEGT. J was trimmed by 8 bases and V by 6 bases; bases with no gene match: 16. CDR3 nucleotides: TGTGCCAGCAGCCCTTTCGACAGGGCCGACGGCTATGAGCAGTTCTTC. It yields the protein CASSPFDRADGYEQFF.

J is TRBJ2-1 and V is TRBV29-1, with a weak D call TRBD2 (5 bases). This CDR3 region has 13 residues. CDR1 is SQVTM and CDR2 is ANQGSEA in the germline V gene. Trimming stripped 4 bases from V and 3 bases from J, with 10 bases between. The CDR3 region is CSVGLANYNEQFF. CDR3 DNA sequence: TGCAGCGTTGGGCTAGCCAACTACAATGAGCAGTTCTTC.

This clonotype was observed a handful of times. The chain uses TRBV2 and TRBJ2-2, with D tentatively TRBD2 (5 bases). Deletions cut 3 bases from V and 8 bases from J, with 19 bases between. Germline lookup yields CDR1 SNHLY and CDR2 FYNNEI. The CDR3 runs 16 residues. The CDR3 DNA sequence: TGTGCCAGCAGTGATTACGGGGTCCTACTTTCTGGGGAGCTGTTTTTT. Its protein is CASSDYGVLLSGELFF.

In this sample, this clonotype turned up many times. J is TRBJ2-3 and V is TRBV7-6; either TRBD1 or TRBD2 may fit D (5 bases each). V was cut by 5 bases and J by 5 bases, with 14 bases left in between. This CDR3 region has 14 residues. Germline V CDR1 and CDR2: SGHVS, FNYEAQ. CDR3 sequence reads: CASSNGGELDTQYF. The CDR3 bases are TGTGCCAGCAGCAATGGGGGAGAGTTAGATACGCAGTATTTT.

A few counts support this clonotype. The chain recombines TRBV7-9 with TRBJ2-1, with 10 bases fitting TRBD2. Trimming at V came to 2 bases and at J to 8 bases, leaving 9 bases not matched to a gene. Germline V gene data show CDR1 as SEHNR and CDR2 as FQNEAQ (reference sequence). This CDR3 has 16 amino acids. CDR3 protein: CASSLPSGGVRDEQFF. CDR3 coding DNA: TGTGCCAGCAGCTTACCAAGCGGGGGGGTCCGGGATGAGCAGTTCTTC.

The chain uses TRBV15 and TRBJ1-2, with a weak D call TRBD1 (6 bases). The V end lost 1 base, the J end lost 4 bases, and 19 bases lay between the germline ends. Per the germline V gene, CDR1 is LNHNV and CDR2 is YYDKDF (reference sequence). The CDR3 has 17 residues. The CDR3 DNA follows: TGTGCCACCAGCAGAGTTCCCTTCCGGGACAACAGCTATGGCTACACCTTC. Translating gives CATSRVPFRDNSYGYTF.

In its sample, this clonotype was seen many times. The rearrangement joins TRBV7-8 to TRBJ2-7, with D perhaps matching TRBD1 (6 bases). The CDR3 is 14 amino acids. Trimming pared 4 bases from V and 2 bases from J, leaving 12 bases between. Germline V gene data show CDR1 as SGHVS and CDR2 as FQNEAQ. Here the CDR3 DNA reads TGTGCCAGCAGCTCTCAGGGGCCTACCTACGAGCAGTACTTC. It encodes CASSSQGPTYEQYF.

This clonotype has just a few counts. The chain is built from TRBV19 and TRBJ2-1; D is possibly TRBD2 (5 bases). Trimming took 1 base from V and 9 from J, leaving 10 bases between them. Germline lookup yields CDR1 LNHDA and CDR2 SQIVND (reference sequence). The CDR3 length is 13 residues. In nucleotides, the CDR3 is TGTGCCAGTAGTATAGGTCTGGGGAGTGAGCAGTTCTTC. This codes for CASSIGLGSEQFF. The full variable domain, completed using reference TRBV19 and TRBJ2-1, is DGGITQSPKYLFRKEGQNVTLSCEQNLNHDAMYWYRQDPGQGLRLIYYSQIVNDFQKGDIAEGYSVSREKKESFPLTVTSAQKNPTAFYLCASSIGLGSEQFFGPGTRLTVL.

This clonotype was seen a few times. The genes are TRBV28 and TRBJ2-5, with 8 nucleotides matching TRBD1. Losses at the gene ends were 3 bases for V and 1 base for J; bases not matched to a gene: 10. The CDR3 extends over 17 amino acids. Germline V gene data show CDR1 as MDHEN and CDR2 as SYDVKM. Written as DNA, the CDR3 is TGTGCCAGCAGTTTTACTTCGGGACAGGTGTTCCAAGAGACCCAGTACTTC. Its protein product is CASSFTSGQVFQETQYF.

About this clonotype: A much larger clone differs by one base, so this may be a read error. V gene TRBV7-9 combines with J gene TRBJ1-1; tentatively, D is TRBD1 (6 bases). Per the germline V gene, CDR1 is SEHNR and CDR2 is FQNEAQ (reference sequence). This CDR3 is 14 amino acids long. The CDR3 DNA is TGTGCCAGCAGCCAACCTACAGGGAGGACTGAAGCTTTATTT. The encoded protein is CASSQPTGRTEALF.

This clonotype was recorded a few times. This chain connects TRBV11-2 to TRBJ2-1; a weak D match, TRBD2 (7 bases). Germline V CDR1 and CDR2: SGHAT, FQNNGV. V lost 6 bases, J lost 0 bases, and 18 bases lay in between. The CDR3 is made up of 17 amino acids. In DNA form, the CDR3 reads TGTGCCAGCAGTCCCTGGGGGGGCGTATACTCCTACAATGAGCAGTTCTTC. This gives the protein CASSPWGGVYSYNEQFF.

In this sample, this clonotype turned up a few times. The rearrangement uses TRBV7-3 and TRBJ1-2; D unresolved. The CDR3 covers 11 residues. Trimming removed 2 bases at V and 10 bases at J, with 8 bases between. Per the germline V gene, CDR1 is SGHTA and CDR2 is FQGTGA. Here the CDR3 reads CASSLGRYYTF. The CDR3 DNA reads as TGTGCCAGCAGCTTAGGACGTTACTACACCTTC.

The CDR3: CASTIWGENTEAFF. Written as DNA, the CDR3 is TGTGCCAGCACCATATGGGGGGAGAACACTGAAGCTTTCTTT. The rearrangement joins TRBV11-2 to TRBJ1-1; D perhaps matches TRBD1 (5 bases). The CDR3 loop spans 14 amino acids. Trimming shortened V by 7 bases and J by 1 base, and 13 bases separated the two germline ends. Germline V lookup: CDR1 SGHAT, CDR2 FQNNGV.

V usage is TRBV12-3 or TRBV12-4 and J usage is TRBJ2-5; D may correspond to TRBD1 or TRBD2 (5 bases each). This CDR3 region has 15 residues. V lost 3 bases and J lost 5, with 16 bases in between. The CDR3 loop reads CASSFEGMSRETQYF. The CDR3 DNA follows: TGTGCCAGCAGTTTTGAGGGGATGTCCAGGGAGACCCAGTACTTC.

The chain joins TRBV12-5 to TRBJ2-5; D unresolved. The CDR3 is 12 residues long. CDR1 LGHNT and CDR2 FRNRAP come from the germline V gene. Trimming removed 5 bases at V and 5 bases at J, with 9 bases between. The CDR3 DNA is TGTGCTAGTGGTCACCTAATGGAGACCCAGTACTTC. This codes for CASGHLMETQYF. The variable domain in full, with the rest retrieved from reference TRBV12-5 and TRBJ2-5, is DARVTQTPRHKVTEMGQEVTMRCQPILGHNTVFWYRQTMMQGLELLAYFRNRAPLDDSGMPKDRFSAEMPDATLATLKIQPSEPRDSAVYFCASGHLMETQYFGPGTRLLVL.

The chain couples TRBV7-2 to TRBJ1-3; D unresolved. The germline V gene encodes CDR1 SGHTA and CDR2 FQGNSA. The CDR3 contains 14 residues. With 7 bases removed from V and 4 bases from J, the gap between germline ends came to 14 bases. The CDR3: CASTSDLGGNTIYF. For the CDR3, the DNA is TGTGCCAGCACTTCGGACCTGGGAGGAAACACCATATATTTT.

CDR3 nucleotides: TGCAGTGCTAGAGGCAGGGTAAATTCCTACGAGCAGTACTTC. Amino acids: CSARGRVNSYEQYF. This rearrangement joins TRBV20-1 to TRBJ2-7; weak D call: TRBD1 (5 bases). CDR1 and CDR2 (germline): DFQATT, SNEGSKA (reference sequence). This CDR3 has 14 residues. V was clipped by 1 base and J by 1 base, with 11 bases between them.

This clonotype occurred a few times. The chain uses TRBV28 and TRBJ1-2; 7 nucleotides align to TRBD1. This CDR3 is 14 amino acids long. The germline V gene encodes CDR1 MDHEN and CDR2 SYDVKM. V gave up 5 bases and J gave up 0 bases; unmatched junction bases: 3. The CDR3 DNA reads TGTGCCAGCAGTCGAGGGACAGCTAACTATGGCTACACCTTC. This sequence encodes CASSRGTANYGYTF.

This clonotype was seen only a few times. The chain has TRBV9 and TRBJ2-1; possibly TRBD1 for D (5 bases). Germline V gene lookup returns CDR1 SGDLS and CDR2 YYNGEE. V lost 3 bases and J 4 bases, leaving 14 bases between the germline ends. The length of the CDR3 is 15 residues. CDR3 residues: CASSAIDSLYNEQFF. In DNA, the CDR3 is TGTGCCAGCAGCGCCATCGACAGCTTATACAATGAGCAGTTCTTC.

This chain connects TRBV12-3 or TRBV12-4 to TRBJ2-1; 8 bases agree with TRBD1. This CDR3 is built from 14 residues. The J segment lost 6 bases and the V segment lost 6 bases, leaving 7 bases of the junction unmatched. CDR3 protein: CASRIDRGFNEQFF. In DNA form, the CDR3 reads TGTGCCAGCAGAATAGACAGGGGTTTCAATGAGCAGTTCTTC.

The chain has TRBV7-9 and TRBJ1-2; D is undetermined. Germline V gives CDR1 SEHNR, CDR2 FQNEAQ (reference sequence). V was cut by 0 bases and J by 9 bases, with 14 bases left in between. This CDR3 is built from 14 residues. CDR3 protein: CASSLAVIDGRYTF. In DNA form, the CDR3 reads TGTGCCAGCAGCTTAGCCGTCATCGATGGCCGCTACACCTTC.

This clonotype turned up a few times. The chain links TRBV29-1 to TRBJ1-2; no clear D. The germline CDR1 and CDR2 sequences are SQVTM and ANQGSEA. V dropped 2 bases and J dropped 6 bases, with 7 bases sitting between them. This CDR3 has 11 amino acids. DNA for the CDR3: TGCAGCGTTGAATTGGGCCATGGCTACACCTTC. Protein product: CSVELGHGYTF.

This clonotype came up a few times. CDR3 protein: CASGLMVWETQYF. The CDR3 DNA is TGTGCCAGCGGACTAATGGTATGGGAGACCCAGTACTTC. The chain combines TRBV7-8 with TRBJ2-5, with a weak D call TRBD2 (6 bases). This CDR3 spans 13 amino acids. Germline assignment: CDR1 SGHVS and CDR2 FQNEAQ. The V and J ends lost 8 bases and 5 bases respectively, with 15 bases between them.

In regard to this clonotype: Being one base from a much bigger clone, this may be a read error. The J gene is TRBJ1-5, the V gene TRBV12-3 or TRBV12-4; D remains ambiguous. CDR3 length equals 15 residues. CDR3 bases: TGTGCCAGCAGTCCCACACTTTATAGCAATCAGTCCCAGCATTTT. It is translated as CASSPTLYSNQSQHF.

This clonotype was seen a single time. In nucleotides, the CDR3 is TGCGCCAGCAGCCAAGTAATAACAGGGGAATTTGGAAACACCATATATTTT. Translated, it gives CASSQVITGEFGNTIYF. The V call is TRBV4-3, the J call TRBJ1-3; 7 bases align to TRBD1. Trimming at V came to 1 base and at J to 3 bases, leaving 9 bases not matched to a gene. The CDR3 is 17 amino acids. Germline CDR1 and CDR2: LGHNA and YSLEER.